One sample yielded the 9 T cell receptor beta chains listed below, sequenced in a study of shared clonotypes between healthy human individuals. Naive CD8 cells lacked CD45RO and underwent positive selection for CCR7, leaving out terminally differentiated effector memory CD45RA+ cells. Profiled with immunoSEQ multiplex PCR; TCRdb holds only in-frame clones, not every one. The sample has 800,000 to 950,000 clones, around 96% seen once. The material sequenced was naive CD8+ T cells sorted from blood. These TCRs come from a man in his thirties or forties in good health.

This chain connects TRBV27 to TRBJ2-7; 12 bases align to TRBD2. V lost 5 bases and J lost 2; bases outside the gene matches: 4. The germline V gene has CDR1 MNHEY and CDR2 SMNVEV (reference sequence). The CDR3 length is 15 residues. The CDR3 nucleotides read TGTGCCAGCAGTATAACTAGCGGGGGGACCTACGAGCAGTACTTC. This translates into CASSITSGGTYEQYF.

V usage is TRBV4-3 and J usage is TRBJ1-2, with D unresolved. Germline assignment: CDR1 LGHNA and CDR2 YSLEER. The CDR3 is 15 amino acids. Deletions cut 3 bases from V and 6 bases from J, with 17 bases between. This CDR3 reads CASSHLVGTTDGYTF. The DNA of the CDR3 is TGCGCCAGCAGCCATCTAGTCGGTACGACGGATGGCTACACCTTC.

The rearrangement uses TRBV6-1 and TRBJ2-2, with 8 bases lining up with TRBD2. The CDR3 is 14 residues long. V gave up 6 bases and J gave up 5 bases; unmatched junction bases: 5. The germline V gene has CDR1 MNHNS and CDR2 SASEGT. CDR3 sequence (DNA): TGTGCCAGCAGAAGCGGGAGTGGTACCGGGGAGCTGTTTTTT. Translated: CASRSGSGTGELFF.

The chain has TRBV5-1 and TRBJ1-2; tentative D call: TRBD1 (5 bases). The germline V and J ends were trimmed by 2 bases and 8 bases, with 10 bases remaining between them. The CDR3 extends over 12 amino acids. Looked up from germline, CDR1 is SGHRS and CDR2 is YFSETQ. The CDR3 region has the DNA TGCGCCAGCAGCTTAGAGGACATGGGCTACACCTTC. It specifies CASSLEDMGYTF.

This chain uses TRBV7-9 with TRBJ2-3; D ambiguous. Germline CDR1 and CDR2: SEHNR and FQNEAQ (reference sequence). Deletions cut 5 bases from V and 10 bases from J, with 16 bases between. There are 13 residues in the CDR3. CDR3 sequence: CASSPPGLTSQYF. The CDR3, as DNA: TGTGCCAGCAGCCCCCCCGGCCTTACGTCGCAGTATTTT. Complete variable domain (other parts from reference TRBV7-9 and TRBJ2-3): DTGVSQNPRHKITKRGQNVTFRCDPISEHNRLYWYRQTLGQGPEFLTYFQNEAQLEKSRLLSDRFSAERPKGSFSTLEIQRTEQGDSAMYLCASSPPGLTSQYFGPGTRLTVL.

V gene TRBV28 combines with J gene TRBJ1-3; the D gene is possibly TRBD1 (5 bases). This CDR3 has 15 residues. V was pared by 5 bases and J by 4 bases, with 15 bases between. Germline V gene sequence: CDR1 MDHEN, CDR2 SYDVKM. The CDR3 DNA is TGTGCCAGCAGTATTCGGGGTAGGGGAGGAAACACCATATATTTT. It encodes CASSIRGRGGNTIYF. Full variable domain (remainder filled in from reference TRBV28 and TRBJ1-3): DVKVTQSSRYLVKRTGEKVFLECVQDMDHENMFWYRQDPGLGLRLIYFSYDVKMKEKGDIPEGYSVSREKKERFSLILESASTNQTSMYLCASSIRGRGGNTIYFGEGSWLTVV.

This clone came up once. This rearrangement joins TRBV27 to TRBJ2-3; D gene uncertain. Germline V CDR1 and CDR2: MNHEY, SMNVEV (reference sequence). V lost 0 bases and J lost 0, with 13 bases in between. This CDR3 is built from 17 residues. CDR3 in DNA: TGTGCCAGCAGTTTATCGAGCCTACCTTCGAGCACAGATACGCAGTATTTT. Protein: CASSLSSLPSSTDTQYF.

This chain connects TRBV11-3 to TRBJ2-1, with a tentative D call TRBD2 (6 bases). Trimming stripped 1 base from V and 0 bases from J, with 7 bases between. The CDR3 runs to 15 residues. CDR1 is SGHNT, CDR2 YENEEA, per germline. The CDR3 DNA is TGTGCCAGCAGCTTAGCGGGGGACTCCTACAATGAGCAGTTCTTC. Amino acids: CASSLAGDSYNEQFF.

This clone showed up just a few times. Other DNA sequences in the sample encode the same CDR3. The chain carries TRBV27 and TRBJ2-7; 7 bases align to TRBD2. Germline loops: CDR1 MNHEY, CDR2 SMNVEV (reference sequence). Trimming cost V 2 bases and J 5 bases; bases outside gene matches: 0. The CDR3 covers 12 residues. The CDR3: CASSLAGDEQYF. The CDR3, as DNA: TGTGCCAGCAGTTTAGCGGGGGACGAGCAGTACTTC.